This T cell receptor (beta chain) was obtained from a study of cytomegalovirus exposure and HLA in healthy donors. CDR3 size: 16 residues. Germline CDR1 reads MNHNS; CDR2 reads SASEGT. The ends lost 2 bases at V and 0 bases at J; junction bases unmatched: 6. PCR involved 60 Vbeta and 13 Jbeta primers. Libraries were prepared by immunoSEQ multiplex PCR; TCRdb keeps only in-frame clonotypes and omits some of them. In the table there are roughly 150,000 clones, roughly 80% of which are singletons. The receptor was derived from a female donor in good health and CMV-seronegative. V is TRBV6-1 and J is TRBJ2-7, with 8 bases that match TRBD2. Sequencing input: PBMCs. CDR3 DNA sequence: TGTGCCAGCAGTGAAAGGAGTAGCGGGACCTCCTACGAGCAGTACTTC. Its protein product is CASSERSSGTSYEQYF.